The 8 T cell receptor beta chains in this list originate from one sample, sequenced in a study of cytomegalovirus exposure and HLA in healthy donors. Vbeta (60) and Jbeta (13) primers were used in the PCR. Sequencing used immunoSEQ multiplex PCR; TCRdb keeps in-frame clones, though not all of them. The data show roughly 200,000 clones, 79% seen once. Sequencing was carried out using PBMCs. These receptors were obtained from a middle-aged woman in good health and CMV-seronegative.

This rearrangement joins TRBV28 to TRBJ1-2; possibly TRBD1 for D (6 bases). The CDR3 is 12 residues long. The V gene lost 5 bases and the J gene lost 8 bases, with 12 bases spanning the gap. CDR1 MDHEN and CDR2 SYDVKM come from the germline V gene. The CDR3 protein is CASSPGGAGYTF. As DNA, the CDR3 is TGTGCCAGCAGTCCCGGGGGGGCGGGCTACACCTTC.

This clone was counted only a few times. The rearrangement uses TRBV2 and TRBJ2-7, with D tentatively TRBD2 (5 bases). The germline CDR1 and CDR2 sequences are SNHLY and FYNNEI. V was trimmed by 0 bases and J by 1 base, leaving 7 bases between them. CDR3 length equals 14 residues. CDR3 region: CASSEAKRSYEQYF. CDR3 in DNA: TGTGCCAGCAGTGAAGCAAAGCGGTCCTACGAGCAGTACTTC.

The CDR3 loop is CASRSGGTEAFF. As DNA, the CDR3 is TGTGCCAGCAGATCGGGAGGCACTGAAGCTTTCTTT. V is TRBV5-6 and J is TRBJ1-1; D ambiguous. The length of the CDR3 is 12 residues. Germline CDR1 and CDR2: SGHDT and YYEEEE. V shed 5 bases and J shed 4 bases, with 9 bases lying between them.

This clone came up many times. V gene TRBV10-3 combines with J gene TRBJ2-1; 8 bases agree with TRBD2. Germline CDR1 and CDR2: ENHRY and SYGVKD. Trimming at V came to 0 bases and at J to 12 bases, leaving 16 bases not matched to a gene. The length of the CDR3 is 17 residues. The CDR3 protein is CAISESGGTEIAGLQFF. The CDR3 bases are TGTGCCATCAGTGAGTCAGGAGGAACCGAGATAGCGGGATTGCAGTTCTTC.

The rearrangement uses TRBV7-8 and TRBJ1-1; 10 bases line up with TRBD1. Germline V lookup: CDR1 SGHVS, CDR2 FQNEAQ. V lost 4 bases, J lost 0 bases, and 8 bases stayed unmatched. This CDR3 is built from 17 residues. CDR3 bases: TGTGCCAGCAGCTCACGGGACAGGGGTCCTATGAACACTGAAGCTTTCTTT. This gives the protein CASSSRDRGPMNTEAFF.

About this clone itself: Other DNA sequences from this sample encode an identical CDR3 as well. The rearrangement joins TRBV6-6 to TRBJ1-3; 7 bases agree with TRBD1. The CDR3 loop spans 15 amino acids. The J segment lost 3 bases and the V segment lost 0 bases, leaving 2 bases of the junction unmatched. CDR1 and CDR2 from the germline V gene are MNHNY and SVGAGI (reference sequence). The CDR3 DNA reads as TGTGCCAGCAGTTACTCGACAGGGAGTGGAAACACCATATATTTT. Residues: CASSYSTGSGNTIYF.

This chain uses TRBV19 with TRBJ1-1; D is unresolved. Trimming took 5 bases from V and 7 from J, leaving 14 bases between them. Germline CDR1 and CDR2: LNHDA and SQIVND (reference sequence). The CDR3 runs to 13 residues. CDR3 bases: TGTGCCAGTAGTCCTGACACCAAAAGTGAAGCTTTCTTT. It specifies CASSPDTKSEAFF.

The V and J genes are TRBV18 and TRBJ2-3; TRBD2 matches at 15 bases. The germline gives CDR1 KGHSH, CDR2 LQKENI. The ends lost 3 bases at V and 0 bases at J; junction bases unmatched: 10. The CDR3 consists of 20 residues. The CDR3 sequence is CASSPLGLAGGDPSTDTQYF. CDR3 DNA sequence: TGTGCCAGCTCACCTCTCGGACTAGCGGGAGGGGATCCTAGCACAGATACGCAGTATTTT.